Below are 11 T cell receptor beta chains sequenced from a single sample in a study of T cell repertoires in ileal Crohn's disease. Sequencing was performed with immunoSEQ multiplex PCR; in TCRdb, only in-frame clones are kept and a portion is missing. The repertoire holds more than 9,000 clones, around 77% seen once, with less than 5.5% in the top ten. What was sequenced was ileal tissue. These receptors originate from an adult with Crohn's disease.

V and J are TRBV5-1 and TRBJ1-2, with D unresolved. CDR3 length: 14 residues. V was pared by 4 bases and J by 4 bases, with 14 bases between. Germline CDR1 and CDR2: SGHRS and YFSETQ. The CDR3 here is CASSPLNSGYGYTF. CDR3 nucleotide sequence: TGCGCCAGCAGCCCCCTCAACAGCGGCTATGGCTACACCTTC.

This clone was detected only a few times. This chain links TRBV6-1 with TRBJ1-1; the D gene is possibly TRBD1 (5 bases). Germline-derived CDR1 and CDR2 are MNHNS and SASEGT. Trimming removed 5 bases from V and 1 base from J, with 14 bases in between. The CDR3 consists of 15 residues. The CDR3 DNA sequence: TGTGCCAGCAGTCGTTCACCTACAGGGAACACTGAAGCTTTCTTT. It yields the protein CASSRSPTGNTEAFF.

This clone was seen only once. DNA of the CDR3: TGTGCCAGCTCACCACCAGCGGCGCGTGAGCAGTTCTTC. Its protein is CASSPPAAREQFF. V and J are TRBV18 and TRBJ2-1, with D possibly being TRBD2 (5 bases). The CDR3 has 13 amino acids. V lost 0 bases and J 9 bases, leaving 9 bases between the germline ends. CDR1 is KGHSH and CDR2 is LQKENI in the germline V gene.

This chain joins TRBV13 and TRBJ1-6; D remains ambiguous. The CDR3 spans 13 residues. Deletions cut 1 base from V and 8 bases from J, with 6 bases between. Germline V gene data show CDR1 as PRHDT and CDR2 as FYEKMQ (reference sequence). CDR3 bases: TGTGCCAGCAGCTTAGCTCGGGATTCACCCCTCCACTTT. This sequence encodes CASSLARDSPLHF.

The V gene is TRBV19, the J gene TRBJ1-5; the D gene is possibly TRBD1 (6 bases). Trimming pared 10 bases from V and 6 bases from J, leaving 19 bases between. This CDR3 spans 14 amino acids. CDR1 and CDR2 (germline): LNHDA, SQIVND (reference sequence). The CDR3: CATTTWGLGQPQHF. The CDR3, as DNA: TGTGCCACAACTACCTGGGGGCTGGGTCAGCCCCAGCATTTT.

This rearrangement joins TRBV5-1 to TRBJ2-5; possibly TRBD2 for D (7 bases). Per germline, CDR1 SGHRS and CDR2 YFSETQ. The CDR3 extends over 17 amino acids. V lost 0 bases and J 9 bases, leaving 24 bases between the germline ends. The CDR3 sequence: CASSLDFGGGQGEAQYF. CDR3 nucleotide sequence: TGCGCCAGCAGCTTGGATTTTGGGGGGGGGCAAGGTGAGGCCCAGTACTTC.

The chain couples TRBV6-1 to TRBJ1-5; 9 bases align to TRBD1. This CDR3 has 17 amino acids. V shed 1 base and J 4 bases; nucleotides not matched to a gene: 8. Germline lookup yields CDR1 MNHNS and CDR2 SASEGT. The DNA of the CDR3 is TGTGCCAGCAGTGAAGATTTTACAGGGGGCTCAAATCAGCCCCAGCATTTT. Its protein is CASSEDFTGGSNQPQHF.

The CDR3 region is CSVEVGGSDTQYF. The CDR3 DNA follows: TGCAGCGTTGAAGTGGGGGGGTCAGATACGCAGTATTTT. The chain links TRBV29-1 to TRBJ2-3, with TRBD2 matching over 7 bases. Per germline, CDR1 SQVTM and CDR2 ANQGSEA. V lost 1 base and J lost 4; bases outside the gene matches: 2. The CDR3 consists of 13 residues.

CDR3 nucleotide sequence: TGTGCCAGCAGTGAAGCCGTCAGACAAGAGACCCAGTACTTC. The encoded protein is CASSEAVRQETQYF. The J gene is TRBJ2-5, the V gene TRBV6-1; D ambiguous. The CDR3 has 14 amino acids. Germline CDR1 and CDR2: MNHNS and SASEGT. The V end lost 0 bases, the J end lost 2 bases, and 7 bases lay between the germline ends.

The CDR3 protein is CASSTSSGRYYEQYF. The CDR3, as DNA: TGTGCCAGCAGTACCTCGAGCGGCCGTTACTACGAGCAGTACTTC. V and J are TRBV28 and TRBJ2-7; tentative D call: TRBD2 (5 bases). The CDR3 loop spans 15 amino acids. Germline V gene sequence: CDR1 MDHEN, CDR2 SYDVKM. The germline V and J ends were trimmed by 5 bases and 3 bases, with 17 bases remaining between them.

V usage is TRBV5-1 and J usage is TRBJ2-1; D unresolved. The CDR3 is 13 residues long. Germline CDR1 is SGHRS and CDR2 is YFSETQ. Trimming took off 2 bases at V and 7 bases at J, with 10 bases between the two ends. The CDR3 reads CASSLVQTNEQFF. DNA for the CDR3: TGCGCCAGCAGCTTAGTACAGACAAATGAGCAGTTCTTC.